The text below deals with one TCR beta chain. This entry comes from a study of cytotoxic CD8 clonotypes in ibrutinib-treated CLL. The CDR3 has 14 amino acids. Sequenced by immunoSEQ multiplex PCR; TCRdb stores in-frame clones only, minus some. The table lists roughly 16,000 clones, approximately 60% of them singletons. The chain recombines TRBV21-1 with TRBJ2-7; the table's D call of TRBD2 was not tested on the DNA. TRBV21-1 is noted as a pseudogene. The starting material was PBMCs, obtained after 12 months of ibrutinib treatment. The sequence was collected from a human donor with chronic lymphocytic leukemia. CDR3 DNA sequence: TGTGCCAGCAGCAAAGTTAGCGCCTCCTACGAGCAGTACTTC. Translated: CASSKVSASYEQYF.